The 17 T cell receptor beta chains in this list originate from one sample, sequenced in a study of T cell responses to AZD1222 COVID-19 vaccine. The table came from immunoSEQ multiplex PCR; TCRdb's copy has only in-frame clones and leaves some out. Of tens of thousands of clones in the sample, 75% to 90% were seen once. This sample comprised peripheral blood, obtained 28 days after the second AZD1222 dose. The receptor set was obtained from an adult who received the AZD1222 COVID-19 vaccine.

The chain is built from TRBV6-5 and TRBJ1-3; D uncertain. This CDR3 is 13 amino acids long. V lost 7 bases and J lost 0, with 7 bases in between. CDR1 is MNHEY and CDR2 is SVGAGI in the germline V gene. Here the CDR3 reads CASTVYSGNTIYF. CDR3 nucleotide sequence: TGTGCCAGCACAGTTTACTCTGGAAACACCATATATTTT.

This clone came up once. This chain joins TRBV4-3 and TRBJ1-4; tentative D call: TRBD1 (5 bases). The CDR3 runs 15 residues. Trimming took off 1 base at V and 4 bases at J, with 10 bases between the two ends. Germline CDR1 and CDR2: LGHNA and YSLEER. This CDR3 reads CASSQVGTGNEKLFF. CDR3 nucleotides: TGCGCCAGCAGCCAAGTCGGGACTGGTAATGAAAAACTGTTTTTT.

The chain combines TRBV5-1 with TRBJ2-2, with TRBD2 matching 8 bases. V was pared by 4 bases and J by 3 bases, with 5 bases of the junction left unmatched. Germline V gives CDR1 SGHRS, CDR2 YFSETQ. The CDR3 runs to 15 residues. The CDR3 here is CASSKGLGDTGELFF. The CDR3 bases are TGCGCCAGCAGCAAGGGACTAGGAGACACCGGGGAGCTGTTTTTT.

V is TRBV28 and J is TRBJ2-7; TRBD2 aligns across 7 bases. From germline, CDR1 is MDHEN and CDR2 SYDVKM. The CDR3 covers 17 residues. The V and J ends lost 3 bases and 1 base, in that order; junction bases with no gene match: 12. CDR3 in amino acids: CASSFSAGGSWSYEQYF. CDR3 sequence (DNA): TGTGCCAGCAGTTTCTCTGCCGGCGGGAGTTGGTCCTACGAGCAGTACTTC.

The chain links TRBV27 to TRBJ1-1; 10 bases are a match to TRBD1. The V segment lost 3 bases and the J segment 0 bases; nucleotides outside the gene matches: 1. This CDR3 is built from 15 residues. CDR1 and CDR2 from the germline V gene are MNHEY and SMNVEV (reference sequence). CDR3 sequence (DNA): TGTGCCAGCAGTTTGGACAGGGGGGTGAACACTGAAGCTTTCTTT. Residues: CASSLDRGVNTEAFF.

As concerns this clone: In the same sample, other DNA sequences code for this CDR3. The chain combines TRBV6-1 with TRBJ2-5; 12 bases are a match to TRBD2. CDR1 MNHNS and CDR2 SASEGT come from the germline V gene. V lost 2 bases, J lost 5 bases, and 3 bases stayed unmatched. CDR3 length: 15 amino acids. In DNA, the CDR3 is TGTGCCAGCAGTGAACTAGCGGGAGGGCCGGAGACCCAGTACTTC. This codes for CASSELAGGPETQYF.

A few counts support this clone. V usage is TRBV18 and J usage is TRBJ1-2; 7 nucleotides line up with TRBD1. Germline V gene sequence: CDR1 KGHSH, CDR2 LQKENI. The CDR3 is made up of 14 amino acids. V was clipped by 4 bases and J by 0 bases; unmatched bases: 2. This CDR3 reads CASSQGQANYGYTF. The CDR3 nucleotides read TGTGCCAGCTCACAAGGACAGGCTAACTATGGCTACACCTTC.

The gene calls are TRBV30 and TRBJ2-5; D uncertain. CDR3 size: 12 residues. Germline V CDR1 and CDR2: GTSNPN, SVGIG (reference sequence). The V and J ends lost 3 bases and 2 bases respectively, with 7 bases between them. The CDR3 sequence: CAWRVGQETQYF. The DNA for the CDR3 is TGTGCCTGGAGGGTCGGGCAAGAGACCCAGTACTTC.

This chain uses TRBV9 with TRBJ2-1; D gene unclear. The CDR3 has 12 amino acids. V shed 4 bases and J shed 4 bases, with 6 bases lying between them. The germline gives CDR1 SGDLS, CDR2 YYNGEE. CDR3 sequence (DNA): TGTGCCAGCAGCCAAACGTACAATGAGCAGTTCTTC. It codes for CASSQTYNEQFF.

This chain joins TRBV12-3 or TRBV12-4 and TRBJ1-5; D is undetermined. CDR3 length: 13 amino acids. V was pared by 2 bases and J by 4 bases, with 6 bases between. The CDR3 sequence: CASSLRPNQPQHF. The CDR3 coding sequence is TGTGCCAGCAGTTTAAGGCCGAATCAGCCCCAGCATTTT.

This chain connects TRBV28 to TRBJ1-4; D ambiguous. Germline CDR1 reads MDHEN; CDR2 reads SYDVKM. V lost 4 bases and J 7 bases, leaving 13 bases between the germline ends. The CDR3 loop spans 14 amino acids. The CDR3 loop reads CASSSPGLGEKLFF. CDR3 DNA sequence: TGTGCCAGCAGTTCCCCGGGTCTTGGTGAAAAACTGTTTTTT.

This chain connects TRBV12-5 to TRBJ2-1; D is unclear. The ends were cut back, 6 bases at V and 3 bases at J, with 18 bases in the middle. The CDR3 covers 16 residues. Per the germline V gene, CDR1 is LGHNT and CDR2 is FRNRAP. The CDR3 nucleotides read TGTGCTAGTGGGCACGGCAAGAGTTTCGGCTACAATGAGCAGTTCTTC. This translates into CASGHGKSFGYNEQFF.

V gene TRBV6-4 combines with J gene TRBJ1-4, with 8 bases aligning to TRBD1. The V and J ends lost 2 bases and 8 bases, in that order; junction bases with no gene match: 13. The CDR3 loop spans 17 amino acids. Per the germline V gene, CDR1 is MRHNA and CDR2 is SNTAGT. This CDR3 is CASSDLYRGEFREKLFF. Written as DNA, the CDR3 is TGTGCCAGCAGTGACCTGTACAGGGGGGAGTTTCGGGAAAAACTGTTTTTT.

This chain connects TRBV5-6 to TRBJ1-5; D uncertain. The CDR3 has 13 amino acids. Germline-derived CDR1 and CDR2 are SGHDT and YYEEEE. Trimming removed 2 bases from V and 4 bases from J, with 7 bases in between. The DNA for the CDR3 is TGTGCCAGCAGCTTCTCGGAGAATCAGCCCCAGCATTTT. Translation gives CASSFSENQPQHF.

This sequence joins TRBV5-6 and TRBJ1-2, with D maybe TRBD1 (6 bases). CDR3 size: 14 residues. The germline CDR1 and CDR2 sequences are SGHDT and YYEEEE. The V end lost 2 bases, the J end lost 5 bases, and 13 bases lay between the germline ends. The CDR3 spells CASSFGTPAYGYTF. The CDR3, as DNA: TGTGCCAGCAGCTTCGGGACACCTGCATATGGCTACACCTTC.

The V and J genes are TRBV5-1 and TRBJ2-5; the D gene is possibly TRBD2 (6 bases). Trimming pared 6 bases from V and 4 bases from J, leaving 16 bases between. CDR3 size: 14 residues. Germline V gene sequence: CDR1 SGHRS, CDR2 YFSETQ. The CDR3 coding sequence is TGCGCCAGCACCTCGAGGGGAGGTCCAGAGACCCAGTACTTC. This sequence encodes CASTSRGGPETQYF.

V usage is TRBV19 and J usage is TRBJ1-5; TRBD1 is a possible D gene (6 bases). Germline CDR1 and CDR2: LNHDA and SQIVND (reference sequence). The V end was cut by 5 bases, the J end by 4 bases, with 15 bases between. The CDR3 totals 15 residues. CDR3 sequence: CASSLTRGGNQPQHF. CDR3 DNA sequence: TGTGCCAGTAGTCTAACGCGAGGGGGGAATCAGCCCCAGCATTTT. Looking up the rest from reference TRBV19 and TRBJ1-5 gives the full variable domain: DGGITQSPKYLFRKEGQNVTLSCEQNLNHDAMYWYRQDPGQGLRLIYYSQIVNDFQKGDIAEGYSVSREKKESFPLTVTSAQKNPTAFYLCASSLTRGGNQPQHFGDGTRLSIL.